These 20 T cell receptor beta chains were all obtained from the same sample, sequenced in a study of CD8 T cells in ankylosing spondylitis. TCRdb itself ran the 5' RACE reads through MiXCR, one entry per CDR3 protein. This table has just under 550,000 distinct CDR3 sequences, approximately 12% appearing once. These receptors have no identified antigens. Study-wide results and caveats: Roughly eight highly homologous variants formed a TCR beta motif that appeared characteristic of ankylosing spondylitis blood.

The specimen sequenced was blood, either unsorted or a sorted T cell fraction (not recorded which). The receptors derive from a male donor with ankylosing spondylitis.

This clonotype was detected ten times or more. The CDR3 DNA reads TGTGCCAGCAGTCCCGGGTGGAACACTGAAGCTTTCTTT. Translation gives CASSPGWNTEAFF. The chain links TRBV12-3 or TRBV12-4 to TRBJ1-1; D gene uncertain. The V gene lost 5 bases and the J gene lost 1 base, with 8 bases spanning the gap. The CDR3 spans 13 residues.

Comments on this clonotype: A much bigger clone sits one base away, suggesting this may be a read error. V usage is TRBV3-1 and J usage is TRBJ2-1, with 7 positions matching TRBD1. The germline gives CDR1 LGHDT, CDR2 YNNKEL (reference sequence). The CDR3 is made up of 18 amino acids. V was clipped by 4 bases and J by 7 bases; unmatched bases: 19. CDR3 region: CASSRDPLGQTIKNEQFF. The CDR3 DNA sequence: TGTGCCAGCAGCCGAGATCCCCTGGGACAGACGATTAAAAATGAGCAGTTCTTC.

This clonotype turned up a few times. The J gene is TRBJ1-4, the V gene TRBV5-6; no firm D call. The CDR3 totals 14 residues. The V gene lost 0 bases and the J gene lost 6 bases, with 9 bases spanning the gap. Germline V gives CDR1 SGHDT, CDR2 YYEEEE. CDR3 sequence (DNA): TGTGCCAGCAGCTTGGCTAGGGTGGATGAAAAACTGTTTTTT. Amino acids: CASSLARVDEKLFF.

This clonotype was observed a few times. V is TRBV10-2 and J is TRBJ1-2; D may be TRBD1 (6 bases). Trimming removed 3 bases at V and 8 bases at J, with 13 bases between. Germline V CDR1 and CDR2: WSHSY, SAAADI. This CDR3 spans 13 amino acids. CDR3 sequence reads: CASSEQGRVGYTF. CDR3 coding DNA: TGCGCCAGCAGTGAACAGGGACGGGTAGGCTACACCTTC.

There are a few counts of this clonotype. In DNA, the CDR3 is TGCAGTGCTGCTACGGGACTAGCGGGTCGCTCCTACGAGCAGTACTTC. It encodes CSAATGLAGRSYEQYF. The V and J genes are TRBV20-1 and TRBJ2-7; 12 bases line up with TRBD2. This CDR3 has 16 residues. The germline V gene encodes CDR1 DFQATT and CDR2 SNEGSKA (reference sequence). Trimming removed 5 bases from V and 0 bases from J; junction bases left unmatched: 8.

The V call is TRBV9, the J call TRBJ1-5; D ambiguous. The germline CDR1 and CDR2 sequences are SGDLS and YYNGEE. The CDR3 length is 14 residues. The V gene lost 4 bases and the J gene lost 6 bases, with 14 bases spanning the gap. The CDR3 DNA is TGTGCCAGCAGCACCCACTGGGGTGGTCAGCCCCAGCATTTT. It translates to CASSTHWGGQPQHF.

This clonotype turned up a few times. The chain employs TRBV18 and TRBJ2-7; 12 bases match TRBD2. V shed 6 bases, J shed 5 bases, and the junction held 5 bases outside the gene matches. The V gene's germline CDR1 is KGHSH and CDR2 LQKENI. CDR3 length: 14 residues. The CDR3 reads CASSRTSGIDEQYF. The DNA for the CDR3 is TGTGCCAGCTCGAGGACTAGCGGGATTGACGAGCAGTACTTC.

V gene TRBV27 combines with J gene TRBJ2-1, with 9 bases lining up with TRBD2. V trimming: 5 bases; J trimming: 1 base; junction bases outside the gene matches: 21. The CDR3 is 21 amino acids. Germline loops: CDR1 MNHEY, CDR2 SMNVEV (reference sequence). CDR3 in amino acids: CASSVHGRAGGVRGSYNEQFF. Written as DNA, the CDR3 is TGTGCCAGCAGTGTTCACGGTCGTGCGGGAGGGGTCAGAGGGTCCTACAATGAGCAGTTCTTC.

The chain joins TRBV29-1 to TRBJ1-5; D not certain. Germline loops: CDR1 SQVTM, CDR2 ANQGSEA. V lost 5 bases and J 2 bases, leaving 10 bases between the germline ends. This CDR3 has 13 amino acids. The CDR3 spells CSVKPSGNQPQHF. The CDR3 DNA is TGCAGCGTTAAGCCGAGTGGCAATCAGCCCCAGCATTTT.

This clonotype has more than one count but fewer than ten. The CDR3: CASSFGGPANTGELFF. The CDR3 DNA is TGCGCCAGCAGCTTTGGGGGGCCGGCGAACACCGGGGAGCTGTTTTTT. V gene TRBV5-1 combines with J gene TRBJ2-2, with D perhaps assigned TRBD1 or TRBD2 (6 bases each). Germline lookup yields CDR1 SGHRS and CDR2 YFSETQ. V was clipped by 2 bases and J by 0 bases, with 11 bases between them. CDR3 length equals 16 residues.

The genes are TRBV5-1 and TRBJ2-1, with a possible D match to TRBD2 (5 bases). Per the germline V gene, CDR1 is SGHRS and CDR2 is YFSETQ. Trimming removed 5 bases from V and 5 bases from J, with 11 bases in between. The CDR3 is 13 amino acids. CDR3 DNA: TGCGCCAGCAGGGTTAGCGCCCACAATGAGCAGTTCTTC. Its translation is CASRVSAHNEQFF.

The chain couples TRBV20-1 to TRBJ2-3; perhaps TRBD2 as D (6 bases). V gave up 5 bases and J gave up 2 bases, with 11 bases separating them. Germline V gene data show CDR1 as DFQATT and CDR2 as SNEGSKA (reference sequence). This CDR3 has 13 amino acids. The CDR3 DNA reads as TGCAGTGCTTGGGGACTCGACACAGATACGCAGTATTTT. This encodes CSAWGLDTDTQYF.

This clonotype was recorded many times. The chain combines TRBV29-1 with TRBJ2-3; D gene uncertain. This CDR3 contains 15 residues. Germline V gene data show CDR1 as SQVTM and CDR2 as ANQGSEA. V was pared by 0 bases and J by 4 bases, with 14 bases between. The CDR3 sequence: CSVEDGLAVADTQYF. The CDR3 DNA follows: TGCAGCGTTGAAGATGGGTTAGCAGTAGCAGATACGCAGTATTTT.

V gene TRBV6-1 combines with J gene TRBJ1-1; D is ambiguous. The CDR3 spans 13 residues. V shed 8 bases and J shed 1 base, with 11 bases lying between them. The germline gives CDR1 MNHNS, CDR2 SASEGT. The CDR3 sequence: CASGTLGNTEAFF. In DNA form, the CDR3 reads TGTGCCAGCGGAACCTTGGGGAACACTGAAGCTTTCTTT.

The genes are TRBV7-2 and TRBJ2-3; a possible D gene is TRBD2 (5 bases). Trimming took off 5 bases at V and 5 bases at J, with 11 bases between the two ends. This CDR3 spans 13 amino acids. Germline-derived CDR1 and CDR2 are SGHTA and FQGNSA. As DNA, the CDR3 is TGTGCCAGCAGCGGAAGGAGGAAAGATACGCAGTATTTT. Protein: CASSGRRKDTQYF.

On this clonotype itself: Being one base from a much bigger clone, this may be a read error. The chain has TRBV12-3 or TRBV12-4 and TRBJ2-3; D remains ambiguous. The CDR3 consists of 14 residues. The CDR3 spells CASLLDRRTNTQYF. CDR3 in DNA: TGTGCCAGCCTCTTGGACCGTCGCACAAATACGCAGTATTTT.

Points on this clonotype: At one of its ends the junction is not consistent with the germline gene, which may arise from a read error. The chain is built from TRBV7-9 and TRBJ1-1, with a possible D match to TRBD1 (5 bases). This CDR3 has 12 amino acids. The germline V gene encodes CDR1 SEHNR and CDR2 FQNEAQ (reference sequence). The CDR3 sequence is CATSREDTEAFF. CDR3 nucleotide sequence: TGTGCCACCAGCAGGGAGGACACTGAAGCTTTCTTT.

The J gene is TRBJ2-3, the V gene TRBV7-2; D ambiguous. Germline values: CDR1 SGHTA, CDR2 FQGNSA. V lost 0 bases to trimming and J lost 0 bases, with 13 bases between them. CDR3 length: 17 amino acids. CDR3 protein: CASSLALLPASTDTQYF. The CDR3 DNA reads TGTGCCAGCAGCTTAGCGTTGCTTCCCGCCAGCACAGATACGCAGTATTTT.

This clonotype was picked up a small number of times. This rearrangement joins TRBV7-6 to TRBJ2-7, with D possibly matching TRBD1 (5 bases). CDR1 SGHVS and CDR2 FNYEAQ come from the germline V gene. CDR3 length equals 14 residues. Trimming stripped 1 base from V and 5 bases from J, with 12 bases between. CDR3 protein: CASSLVRDSHEQYF. The CDR3, as DNA: TGTGCCAGCAGCTTAGTCAGAGACAGCCACGAGCAGTACTTC. The full variable domain, with the rest looked up from reference TRBV7-6 and TRBJ2-7, is GAGVSQSPRYKVTKRGQDVALRCDPISGHVSLYWYRQALGQGPEFLTYFNYEAQQDKSGLPNDRFSAERPEGSISTLTIQRTEQRDSAMYRCASSLVRDSHEQYFGPGTRLTVT.

This clonotype was counted only a few times. The V call is TRBV29-1, the J call TRBJ2-1; 8 bases line up with TRBD2. Germline CDR1 reads SQVTM; CDR2 reads ANQGSEA. The CDR3 has 14 residues. V trimming: 6 bases; J trimming: 2 bases; junction bases outside the gene matches: 6. CDR3 sequence: CSVFSGEAYNEQFF. The CDR3 DNA is TGCAGCGTCTTTAGCGGGGAGGCCTACAATGAGCAGTTCTTC.